One TCR beta chain is described in this entry. The sample is drawn from a study of blood T cell repertoires in COVID-19. In the study overall: Donors in the United States, Italy and Spain gave samples during acute or convalescent COVID-19. Nucleic acid was either cDNA or gDNA, and it came from T cells, B-cell-depleted T cells, or PBMCs.

In the authors' workflow: Cell counts per sample came from amplifying reference gene primers. The data were produced by immunoSEQ multiplex PCR, yet TCRdb's version contains in-frame clones alone and is incomplete. The D gene and trimming were derived from the DNA, and the V and J assignments and clone size from that table. The sample carries around 140,000 clones, around 78% recorded once. CDR3 length: 12 residues. The germline gives CDR1 SNHLY, CDR2 FYNNEI. V trimming: 9 bases; J trimming: 6 bases; junction bases outside the gene matches: 6. This clonotype was sampled from an older woman with acute or convalescent COVID-19. The J gene is TRBJ2-7, the V gene TRBV2; 9 bases match TRBD2. The specimen was peripheral blood. The CDR3 protein is CASLAGPGEQYF. DNA for the CDR3: TGTGCCAGTCTAGCGGGACCCGGCGAGCAGTACTTC.